The rows below give T cell receptor beta chains drawn from one sample of a study of blood T cell repertoires in COVID-19. Clones were sequenced by immunoSEQ multiplex PCR, and TCRdb holds only the in-frame ones, with some missing. The top ten clones hold roughly 15% of a sample with tens of thousands of clones, around 80% of them seen once. The sample taken for sequencing was peripheral blood. These receptors were obtained from a woman older than 75 with acute or convalescent COVID-19. CDR3s include the opening cysteine and the closing phenylalanine or tryptophan. The order of the fields is clone size, J gene, D gene, V gene, CDR3 DNA, CDR3 protein. The D gene is left open where the match is weak. Clone size is shown for a subset of rows, as once, few, many or a class of expanded clone.

clone_size: -
j_call: TRBJ2-3
d_call: -
v_call: TRBV3-1/TRBV3-2
cdr3_nt: TGTGCCAGCAGCCAAATGGGAGGTAGCACAGATACGCAGTATTTT
cdr3_aa: CASSQMGGSTDTQYF

clone_size: -
j_call: TRBJ1-4
d_call: TRBD1
v_call: TRBV6-1
cdr3_nt: TGTGCCAGCAGTGAAATGACAGGGGGCTACGCTAATGAAAAACTGTTTTTT
cdr3_aa: CASSEMTGGYANEKLFF

clone_size: once
j_call: TRBJ1-2
d_call: TRBD1
v_call: TRBV29-1
cdr3_nt: TGCAGCGTACCGGGACAGGGGTCGGGTGGCTACACCTTC
cdr3_aa: CSVPGQGSGGYTF

clone_size: -
j_call: TRBJ1-1
d_call: TRBD1
v_call: TRBV5-4
cdr3_nt: TGTGCCAGCAGCTTGGGCACAGGGGTCACTGAAGCTTTCTTT
cdr3_aa: CASSLGTGVTEAFF

clone_size: -
j_call: TRBJ1-4
d_call: -
v_call: TRBV15
cdr3_nt: TGTGCCACCAGCAGGCCCGAGACCCCGACTGTGTTTTTT
cdr3_aa: CATSRPETPTVFF

clone_size: -
j_call: TRBJ2-4
d_call: -
v_call: TRBV4-1
cdr3_nt: TGCGCCAGCAGCCACCCCTTAGTCGGGGACATTCAGTACTTC
cdr3_aa: CASSHPLVGDIQYF

clone_size: -
j_call: TRBJ2-1
d_call: TRBD2
v_call: TRBV6-1
cdr3_nt: TGTGCCAGCAGTGAAAGACTAGCGGGAGGTGAGCAGTTCTTC
cdr3_aa: CASSERLAGGEQFF

clone_size: -
j_call: TRBJ1-6
d_call: -
v_call: TRBV7-3
cdr3_nt: TGTGCCAGCAGCTTAAATCTAAATTCACCCCTCCACTTT
cdr3_aa: CASSLNLNSPLHF

clone_size: -
j_call: TRBJ2-3
d_call: TRBD2
v_call: TRBV19
cdr3_nt: TGTGCCAGTAGTATCGCCAGGACTAGCGGGAGTAGAAATACGCAGTATTTT
cdr3_aa: CASSIARTSGSRNTQYF

clone_size: -
j_call: TRBJ2-1
d_call: TRBD1
v_call: TRBV6-5
cdr3_nt: TGTGCCAGCAGTAGCCGGGACAGGGTAGCCAATGAGCAGTTCTTC
cdr3_aa: CASSSRDRVANEQFF

clone_size: -
j_call: TRBJ2-7
d_call: TRBD1
v_call: TRBV4-3
cdr3_nt: TGCGCCAGCAGCCAAGGACAGGGAACCTACGAGCAGTACTTC
cdr3_aa: CASSQGQGTYEQYF

clone_size: -
j_call: TRBJ2-3
d_call: -
v_call: TRBV28
cdr3_nt: TGTGCCAGCGGGGGCCGGCTGGGGGCAGATACGCAGTATTTT
cdr3_aa: CASGGRLGADTQYF

clone_size: few
j_call: TRBJ2-1
d_call: -
v_call: TRBV2
cdr3_nt: TGTGCCTCAGGAAGGGGGGGTAACAATGAGCAGTTCTTC
cdr3_aa: CASGRGGNNEQFF

clone_size: -
j_call: TRBJ2-3
d_call: -
v_call: TRBV24-1
cdr3_nt: TGTGCCACCAGTGACCCCCCTTGGGGGGGCACAGATACGCAGTATTTT
cdr3_aa: CATSDPPWGGTDTQYF

clone_size: -
j_call: TRBJ2-1
d_call: TRBD2
v_call: TRBV19
cdr3_nt: TGTGCCAGTAAAGGTACTAGCGGGAGGGCCGATAGGCAGTTCTTC
cdr3_aa: CASKGTSGRADRQFF

clone_size: -
j_call: TRBJ2-2
d_call: -
v_call: TRBV6-1
cdr3_nt: TGTGCCAGCAGTGATCTGGCTCCCGGGGACACCGGGGAGCTGTTTTTT
cdr3_aa: CASSDLAPGDTGELFF

clone_size: -
j_call: TRBJ2-2
d_call: TRBD2
v_call: TRBV6-4
cdr3_nt: TGTGCCAGCAGTGAACTAGCGGGGGCTACCGGGGAGCTGTTTTTT
cdr3_aa: CASSELAGATGELFF

clone_size: -
j_call: TRBJ1-1
d_call: -
v_call: TRBV18
cdr3_nt: TGTGCCAGCTCACCACTCGGGAAGAACACTGAAGCTTTCTTT
cdr3_aa: CASSPLGKNTEAFF

clone_size: few
j_call: TRBJ2-5
d_call: -
v_call: TRBV21-1
cdr3_nt: TGTGCCAGTGGGAGGGGACAGGGGTCGAAGACCCAGTACTTC
cdr3_aa: CASGRGQGSKTQYF

clone_size: -
j_call: TRBJ1-5
d_call: -
v_call: TRBV2
cdr3_nt: TGTGCCAGCAGTGAAGGGCAACGCAATCAGCCCCAGCATTTT
cdr3_aa: CASSEGQRNQPQHF

clone_size: -
j_call: TRBJ2-5
d_call: -
v_call: TRBV18
cdr3_nt: TGTGCCAGCTCACCCGGGATACAAGAGACCCAGTACTTC
cdr3_aa: CASSPGIQETQYF

clone_size: few
j_call: TRBJ1-6
d_call: -
v_call: TRBV27
cdr3_nt: TGTGCCAGCAGCAAAGGACAGTCAAATTCACCCCTCCACTTT
cdr3_aa: CASSKGQSNSPLHF

clone_size: -
j_call: TRBJ1-5
d_call: TRBD1
v_call: TRBV28
cdr3_nt: TGTGCCAGCAGTTCTGGACAGGGGGTCTTCAATCAGCCCCAGCATTTT
cdr3_aa: CASSSGQGVFNQPQHF

clone_size: -
j_call: TRBJ2-2
d_call: TRBD1
v_call: TRBV5-1
cdr3_nt: TGCGCCAGCAGCCCCCTTAAAAGGGGGCTCAACACCGGGGAGCTGTTTTTT
cdr3_aa: CASSPLKRGLNTGELFF

clone_size: -
j_call: TRBJ2-7
d_call: TRBD2
v_call: TRBV7-2
cdr3_nt: TGTGCCAGCAGCTTAGGAACTAGCGGGAGATACTACGAGCAGTACTTC
cdr3_aa: CASSLGTSGRYYEQYF

clone_size: -
j_call: TRBJ1-2
d_call: TRBD1
v_call: TRBV10-3
cdr3_nt: TGTGCCATCAGGGCCCGGGACAGGGATGGCTACACCTTC
cdr3_aa: CAIRARDRDGYTF

clone_size: -
j_call: TRBJ2-7
d_call: -
v_call: TRBV7-6
cdr3_nt: TGTGCCAGCGCTAAAGTAGGGGGTTCTAGCTCCTACGAGCAGTACTTC
cdr3_aa: CASAKVGGSSSYEQYF

clone_size: -
j_call: TRBJ2-7
d_call: TRBD1
v_call: TRBV14
cdr3_nt: TGTGCCAGCAGCAAGAAAAGGGGGCTCGGCACCTACGAGCAGTACTTC
cdr3_aa: CASSKKRGLGTYEQYF

clone_size: -
j_call: TRBJ2-3
d_call: TRBD2
v_call: TRBV6-2/TRBV6-3
cdr3_nt: TGTGCCAGCAGTTACGCCGGACTAGCGTCGCCCGTCACAGATACGCAGTATTTT
cdr3_aa: CASSYAGLASPVTDTQYF

clone_size: -
j_call: TRBJ1-2
d_call: TRBD1
v_call: TRBV6-2/TRBV6-3
cdr3_nt: TGTGCCAGCAGTTACGGGCAGGGGGCCAATGGCTACACCTTC
cdr3_aa: CASSYGQGANGYTF

clone_size: -
j_call: TRBJ2-5
d_call: TRBD1
v_call: TRBV2
cdr3_nt: TGTGCCAGCAGCCAGGGACAGAACCAAGAGACCCAGTACTTC
cdr3_aa: CASSQGQNQETQYF

clone_size: -
j_call: TRBJ1-1
d_call: TRBD1
v_call: TRBV19
cdr3_nt: TGTGCCAGTAGTACTCTGACAGGGCTCGCCGCCGCTTTCTTT
cdr3_aa: CASSTLTGLAAAFF

clone_size: -
j_call: TRBJ1-1
d_call: TRBD1
v_call: TRBV15
cdr3_nt: TGTGCCACCAGCAGGGACAGGGGGCCCGAAGCTTTCTTT
cdr3_aa: CATSRDRGPEAFF

clone_size: -
j_call: TRBJ2-7
d_call: -
v_call: TRBV5-1
cdr3_nt: TGCGCCAGCAGCCGTGGGACACTTTCCTACGAGCAGTACTTC
cdr3_aa: CASSRGTLSYEQYF

clone_size: -
j_call: TRBJ2-3
d_call: TRBD2
v_call: TRBV5-4
cdr3_nt: TGTGCCAGCAGCTACCCTAGCGGAAGGGTGCACACAGATACGCAGTATTTT
cdr3_aa: CASSYPSGRVHTDTQYF

clone_size: -
j_call: TRBJ1-3
d_call: -
v_call: TRBV5-4
cdr3_nt: TGTGCCAGCAGCTTGTTGCCGGGTCCAATCTCTGGAAACACCATATATTTT
cdr3_aa: CASSLLPGPISGNTIYF

clone_size: -
j_call: TRBJ2-1
d_call: TRBD1
v_call: TRBV4-3
cdr3_nt: TGCGCCAGCAGCCAAGTTGGAGACAGGGTCCCCTACAATGAGCAGTTCTTC
cdr3_aa: CASSQVGDRVPYNEQFF

clone_size: few
j_call: TRBJ2-3
d_call: TRBD2
v_call: TRBV5-1
cdr3_nt: TGCGCCAGCAGCTGGACTAGCGTTAGCACAGATACGCAGTATTTT
cdr3_aa: CASSWTSVSTDTQYF

clone_size: -
j_call: TRBJ2-7
d_call: -
v_call: TRBV11-2
cdr3_nt: TGTGCCAGCAGCTTCAAGGAGGGGATTAGCGAGCAGTACTTC
cdr3_aa: CASSFKEGISEQYF

clone_size: -
j_call: TRBJ2-1
d_call: TRBD1
v_call: TRBV29-1
cdr3_nt: TGCAGCGCCTTAAAGGGGGCCGCCTACAATGAGCAGTTCTTC
cdr3_aa: CSALKGAAYNEQFF

clone_size: -
j_call: TRBJ1-1
d_call: -
v_call: TRBV3-1/TRBV3-2
cdr3_nt: TGTGCCAGCAGCCAGGCCGGAGTACACACTGAAGCTTTCTTT
cdr3_aa: CASSQAGVHTEAFF

clone_size: -
j_call: TRBJ1-1
d_call: -
v_call: TRBV7-3
cdr3_nt: TGTGCCAGCAGCTATCGACCTGGGGCGGTGACTGAAGCTTTCTTT
cdr3_aa: CASSYRPGAVTEAFF

clone_size: -
j_call: TRBJ1-6
d_call: -
v_call: TRBV28
cdr3_nt: TGTGCCAGCAGCGTCCTTCAGGGATTAGCGGATAATTCACCCCTCCACTTT
cdr3_aa: CASSVLQGLADNSPLHF

clone_size: -
j_call: TRBJ2-3
d_call: -
v_call: TRBV11-2
cdr3_nt: TGTGCCAGCAGCTCCGGTACTAGCTGGGATACGCAGTATTTT
cdr3_aa: CASSSGTSWDTQYF

clone_size: -
j_call: TRBJ2-3
d_call: TRBD1
v_call: TRBV19
cdr3_nt: TGTGCCAGTAGTGAAACCGGGACAGGGGGAGATACGCAGTATTTT
cdr3_aa: CASSETGTGGDTQYF

clone_size: few
j_call: TRBJ1-2
d_call: TRBD1
v_call: TRBV19
cdr3_nt: TGTGCCAGTAGTAGGCAAACCGGGACAGGGACGAGTGGCTACACCTTC
cdr3_aa: CASSRQTGTGTSGYTF

clone_size: -
j_call: TRBJ1-2
d_call: TRBD1
v_call: TRBV9
cdr3_nt: TGTGCCAGCAGCGTGGGGACAGGGACGTTCGGGAATGGCTACACCTTC
cdr3_aa: CASSVGTGTFGNGYTF

clone_size: once
j_call: TRBJ2-1
d_call: -
v_call: TRBV7-8
cdr3_nt: TGTGCCAGCAGCTTGTTCAGGAATTACAATGAGCAGTTCTTC
cdr3_aa: CASSLFRNYNEQFF

clone_size: -
j_call: TRBJ2-3
d_call: TRBD1
v_call: TRBV2
cdr3_nt: TGTGCCAGCACCAGGGACAGATCAGATACGCAGTATTTT
cdr3_aa: CASTRDRSDTQYF

clone_size: -
j_call: TRBJ1-6
d_call: -
v_call: TRBV6-5
cdr3_nt: TGTGCCAGCAGTCCCGGGGTGGGACTTAGACCCCTCCACTTT
cdr3_aa: CASSPGVGLRPLHF

clone_size: medium-sized
j_call: TRBJ1-1
d_call: TRBD1
v_call: TRBV28
cdr3_nt: TGTGCCAGCAGTATGAACAGGGGGCGTAGCACTGAAGCTTTCTTT
cdr3_aa: CASSMNRGRSTEAFF

clone_size: -
j_call: TRBJ2-3
d_call: TRBD2
v_call: TRBV2
cdr3_nt: TGTGCCAGCAGTGAAACCTCCAGACTAGCGGGATCTTACACAGATACGCAGTATTTT
cdr3_aa: CASSETSRLAGSYTDTQYF

clone_size: -
j_call: TRBJ2-3
d_call: TRBD2
v_call: TRBV5-8
cdr3_nt: TGTGCCAGCAGCTCCGGACTAGCGGGAGGTGATACGCAGTATTTT
cdr3_aa: CASSSGLAGGDTQYF

clone_size: -
j_call: TRBJ1-5
d_call: TRBD1
v_call: TRBV6-5
cdr3_nt: TGTGCCAGCACCGTCAGGGGGAGCAATCAGCCCCAGCATTTT
cdr3_aa: CASTVRGSNQPQHF

clone_size: few
j_call: TRBJ2-3
d_call: -
v_call: TRBV3-1/TRBV3-2
cdr3_nt: TGTGCCAGCAGCCAAGATCTGCCGGGGGACCGGTCTACGCAGTATTTT
cdr3_aa: CASSQDLPGDRSTQYF

clone_size: -
j_call: TRBJ2-5
d_call: -
v_call: TRBV5-1
cdr3_nt: TGCGCCAGCAGCTTGGAGGCTCAGGGAAGGTACCAAGAGACCCAGTACTTC
cdr3_aa: CASSLEAQGRYQETQYF

clone_size: few
j_call: TRBJ1-5
d_call: -
v_call: TRBV7-8
cdr3_nt: TGTGCCAGCAGCTTAGGGTCGGACTTTAGCAATCAGCCCCAGCATTTT
cdr3_aa: CASSLGSDFSNQPQHF

clone_size: -
j_call: TRBJ2-2
d_call: -
v_call: TRBV6-5
cdr3_nt: TGTGCCAGCAGTTACGAAGCGGAGTACAACACCGGGGAGCTGTTTTTT
cdr3_aa: CASSYEAEYNTGELFF

clone_size: -
j_call: TRBJ2-7
d_call: TRBD1
v_call: TRBV28
cdr3_nt: TGTGCCAGCAGTTTTGATAACAGGGGATTATCCGAGCAGTACTTC
cdr3_aa: CASSFDNRGLSEQYF

clone_size: -
j_call: TRBJ1-1
d_call: TRBD1
v_call: TRBV25-1
cdr3_nt: TGTGCCAGCAGTCGAATCCCGGGACAGGGGTCAAACACTGAAGCTTTCTTT
cdr3_aa: CASSRIPGQGSNTEAFF